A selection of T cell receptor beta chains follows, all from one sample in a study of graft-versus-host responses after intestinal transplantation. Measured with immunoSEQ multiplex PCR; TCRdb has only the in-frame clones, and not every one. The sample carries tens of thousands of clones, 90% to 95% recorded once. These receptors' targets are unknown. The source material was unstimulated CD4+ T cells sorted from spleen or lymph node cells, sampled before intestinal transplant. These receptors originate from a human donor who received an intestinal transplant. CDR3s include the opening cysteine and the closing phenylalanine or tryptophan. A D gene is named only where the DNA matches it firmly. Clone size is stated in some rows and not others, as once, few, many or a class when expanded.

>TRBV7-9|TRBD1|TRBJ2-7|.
TGTGCCAGCAGCTTAGATCCGGGACAGGGGGCCTACGAGCAGTACTTC
CASSLDPGQGAYEQYF
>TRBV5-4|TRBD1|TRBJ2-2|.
TGTGCCAGCAGCTTGGCAGACAGGGTAGGCGGGGAGCTGTTTTTT
CASSLADRVGGELFF
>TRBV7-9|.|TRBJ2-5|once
TGTGCCAGCAGCTTGCCGTTGCAGATTGGGCGAGAGACCCAGTACTTC
CASSLPLQIGRETQYF
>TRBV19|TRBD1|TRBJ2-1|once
TGTGCCAGTACTCGACAGGGTTCCGGCAATGAGCAGTTCTTC
CASTRQGSGNEQFF
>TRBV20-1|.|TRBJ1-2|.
TGCAGTGCTAGAGGCGGCTATGGCTACACCTTC
CSARGGYGYTF
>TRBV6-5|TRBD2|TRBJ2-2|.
TGTGCCAGCCACCGGGAGGGCACCGGGGAGCTGTTTTTT
CASHREGTGELFF
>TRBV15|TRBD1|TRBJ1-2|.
TGTGCCACCAGCAGAGAGGGGGGCCAAGGGACAGGGGACTATGGCTACACCTTC
CATSREGGQGTGDYGYTF
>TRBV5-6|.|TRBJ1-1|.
TGTGCCAGCAGCTTCGGGGGGGCGATGAACACTGAAGCTTTCTTT
CASSFGGAMNTEAFF
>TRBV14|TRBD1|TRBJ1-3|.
TGTGCCAGCAGCCTCCGGACAGGGGCCTCCTCTGGAAACACCATATATTTT
CASSLRTGASSGNTIYF
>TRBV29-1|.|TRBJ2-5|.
TGCAGCGGATCCTCGACTCCGTACCAAGAGACCCAGTACTTC
CSGSSTPYQETQYF
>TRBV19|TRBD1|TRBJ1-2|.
TGTGCCAGTAGCCGGGACAGCCTGATCTATGGCTACACCTTC
CASSRDSLIYGYTF
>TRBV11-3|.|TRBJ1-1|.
TGTGCCAGCAGCTTGGGGGCCGACACTGAAGCTTTCTTT
CASSLGADTEAFF
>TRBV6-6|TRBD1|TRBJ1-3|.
TGTGCCAGCAGTACGGGACAGCAGGGGACCATATATTTT
CASSTGQQGTIYF
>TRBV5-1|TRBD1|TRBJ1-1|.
TGCGCCAGCAGCTTGGTGGCAGGGGGGACTGAAGCTTTCTTT
CASSLVAGGTEAFF
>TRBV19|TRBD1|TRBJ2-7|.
TGTGCCAGTAGTATTCAGGGGACAGTGACTCCCTACGAGCAGTACTTC
CASSIQGTVTPYEQYF
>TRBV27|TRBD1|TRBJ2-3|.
TGTGCCAGCAGTTTTAGGGACAGGCCCACAGATACGCAGTATTTT
CASSFRDRPTDTQYF
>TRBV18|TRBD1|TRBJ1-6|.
TGTGCCAGCTCACGCGGGACAGGGGGCTCCTATAATTCACCCCTCCACTTT
CASSRGTGGSYNSPLHF
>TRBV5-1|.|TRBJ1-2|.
TGCGCCAGCAGCTTCGAGGCGGGGACCTATGGCTACACCTTC
CASSFEAGTYGYTF
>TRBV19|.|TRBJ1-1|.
TGTGCCAGTAGTCCTCGCCCGACAGGACTCAACACTGAAGCTTTCTTT
CASSPRPTGLNTEAFF
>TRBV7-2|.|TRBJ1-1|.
TGTGCCAGCAGCTTAAAGAGGGACACTGAAGCTTTCTTT
CASSLKRDTEAFF
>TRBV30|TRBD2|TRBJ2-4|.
TGTGCCTGGAGTGTACTAGCGGGGGATTCCGCCAAAAACATTCAGTACTTC
CAWSVLAGDSAKNIQYF
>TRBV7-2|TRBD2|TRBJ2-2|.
TGTGCCAGCAGCTTAGTTCGCGGGGGGACCGGGGAGCTGTTTTTT
CASSLVRGGTGELFF
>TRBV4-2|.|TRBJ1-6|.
TGTGCCAGCAGCCCGGCCCCGGCGGATAATTCACCCCTCCACTTT
CASSPAPADNSPLHF
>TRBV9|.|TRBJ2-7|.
TGTGCCAGCAGCCCCCGGACAGTTGGCGAGCAGTACTTC
CASSPRTVGEQYF
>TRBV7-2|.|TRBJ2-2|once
TGTGCCAGCAGCTTCGCGAGGAACACCGGGGAGCTGTTTTTT
CASSFARNTGELFF
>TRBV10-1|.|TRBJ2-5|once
TGCGCCAGCAGTCCGGGAATCGAGACCCAGTACTTC
CASSPGIETQYF
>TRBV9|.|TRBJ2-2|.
TGTGCCAGCAACTTAGGAGGGCGGAACACCGGGGAGCTGTTTTTT
CASNLGGRNTGELFF
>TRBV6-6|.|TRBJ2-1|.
TGTGCCAGCAGTATCGGACAGAGTGGAGGTGAGCAGTTCTTC
CASSIGQSGGEQFF
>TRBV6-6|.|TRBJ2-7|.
TGTGCCAGCAGTCAAGGGGGGGATCACTTCTACGAGCAGTACTTC
CASSQGGDHFYEQYF
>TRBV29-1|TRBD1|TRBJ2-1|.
TGCAGCGGACACCGGGACAGCTACAATGAGCAGTTCTTC
CSGHRDSYNEQFF
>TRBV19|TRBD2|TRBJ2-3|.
TGTGCCAGTATGGCGGGGGGCCGGGGAGATACGCAGTATTTT
CASMAGGRGDTQYF
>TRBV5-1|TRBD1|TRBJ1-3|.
TGCGCCAGCAGCTCTCCCCGAGGGGGCACTGGAAACACCATATATTTT
CASSSPRGGTGNTIYF
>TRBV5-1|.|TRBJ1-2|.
TGCGCCAGCAGCTTGGGAACAGGGATGAGGGTGTCCTACACCTTC
CASSLGTGMRVSYTF
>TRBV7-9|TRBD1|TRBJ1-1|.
TGTGCCAGCAGCTTAGCGGAAGGGGGCGTCCCTTCCTCGAACACTGAAGCTTTCTTT
CASSLAEGGVPSSNTEAFF
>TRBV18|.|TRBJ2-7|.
TGTGCCAGCTCTCCAAACCTACAGGGATTTAACGACGAGCAGTACTTC
CASSPNLQGFNDEQYF
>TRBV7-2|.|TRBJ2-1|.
TGTGCCAGCAGCCGTTTTAGAGGGGGTTTGAACAATGAGCAGTTCTTC
CASSRFRGGLNNEQFF
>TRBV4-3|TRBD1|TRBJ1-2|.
TGCGCCAGCAGCCAATCTACAGGGGGCAGCTATGGCTACACCTTC
CASSQSTGGSYGYTF
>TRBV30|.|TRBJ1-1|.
TGTGCCTGGAGGACGAGAAGGGGCAACACTGAAGCTTTCTTT
CAWRTRRGNTEAFF
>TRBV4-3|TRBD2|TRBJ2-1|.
TGCGCCAGCAGCCAAGAGAAGCGGGGGACCAATGAGCAGTTCTTC
CASSQEKRGTNEQFF
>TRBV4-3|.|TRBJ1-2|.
TGCGCCAGCAGCCAGTCCTCCAGGGTATTGTTGGATGGCTACACCTTC
CASSQSSRVLLDGYTF
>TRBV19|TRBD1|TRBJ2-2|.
TGTGCCAGTAGTCCTTCGAACAGGGGAAACACCGGGGAGCTGTTTTTT
CASSPSNRGNTGELFF
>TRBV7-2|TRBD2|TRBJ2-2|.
TGTGCCAGCACCCCGCGGGGGTCGGCCGGGGAGCTGTTTTTT
CASTPRGSAGELFF
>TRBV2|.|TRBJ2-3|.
TGTGCCAGCAGGTCAGCAGATACGCAGTATTTT
CASRSADTQYF
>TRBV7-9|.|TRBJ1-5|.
TGTGCCATAGGGGGGGACGGAGATCAGCCCCAGCATTTT
CAIGGDGDQPQHF
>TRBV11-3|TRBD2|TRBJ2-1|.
TGTGCCAGCAGCACCTCAAGCGGGGGAGTCTACAATGAGCAGTTCTTC
CASSTSSGGVYNEQFF
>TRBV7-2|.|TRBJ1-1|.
TGTGCCAGCAGCTTATCGGGGAACACTGAAGCTTTCTTT
CASSLSGNTEAFF
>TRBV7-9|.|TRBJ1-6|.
TGTGCCAGCAGCTTTTGGCAGGGGAGAGGCAATTCACCCCTCCACTTT
CASSFWQGRGNSPLHF
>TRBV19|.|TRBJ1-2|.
TGTGCCACAAACCCCGGGGGGTTATCCGGCTACACCTTC
CATNPGGLSGYTF
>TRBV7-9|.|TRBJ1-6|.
TGTGCCAGCAGCGCCCCAGGAATTGGGAGCTCACCCCTCCACTTT
CASSAPGIGSSPLHF
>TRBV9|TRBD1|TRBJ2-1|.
TGTGCCAGCAGCGTAGGAGGGGGGACAGGTATCTACAATGAGCAGTTCTTC
CASSVGGGTGIYNEQFF
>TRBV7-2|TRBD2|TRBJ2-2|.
TGTGCCAGCAGCTTAAGCGGGGGGGCCGGGGAGCTGTTTTTT
CASSLSGGAGELFF
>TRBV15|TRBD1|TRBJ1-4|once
TGTGCCACCAGCAGAGCGACAGGGACTAATGAAAAACTGTTTTTT
CATSRATGTNEKLFF
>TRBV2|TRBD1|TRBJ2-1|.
TGTGCCAGCAGGTCGACAGGGGCCGACAATGAGCAGTTCTTC
CASRSTGADNEQFF
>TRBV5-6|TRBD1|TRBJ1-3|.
TGTGCCAGCAGCTTGGGGGACAGCCGACACCGCTCTGGAAACACCATATATTTT
CASSLGDSRHRSGNTIYF
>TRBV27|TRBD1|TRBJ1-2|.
TGTGCCAGCAGGGGGACAGGGGATAAGTATGGCTACACCTTC
CASRGTGDKYGYTF
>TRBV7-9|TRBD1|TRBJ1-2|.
TGTGCCAGCAGCTCGGGACAGGCCTATGGCTACACCTTC
CASSSGQAYGYTF
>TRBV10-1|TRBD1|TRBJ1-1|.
TGCGCCAGCCAGGACAGGCCGAACACTGAAGCTTTCTTT
CASQDRPNTEAFF
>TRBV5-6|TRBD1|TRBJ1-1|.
TGTGCCAGCAGCTTAGGACAGGGGTACACTGAAGCTTTCTTT
CASSLGQGYTEAFF
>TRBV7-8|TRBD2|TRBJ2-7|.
TGTGCCAGCACCCCGTCGAAGCGGGGGGGTTCCTACGAGCAGTACTTC
CASTPSKRGGSYEQYF